Each of the 20 T cell receptor beta chains below was sequenced from the same sample in a study of regulatory T cells in long-lasting Graves disease. Time point meaning: newly diagnosed GD, antithyroid drugs for less than 3 months. Making the TCR library involved RNA that had been extracted from PBMCs. Arm-PCR of CDR3 regions with iRepertoire HTBI primers generated TCR beta libraries. TCRdb redid the calling of the multiplex PCR reads with MiXCR, one entry per CDR3 protein. The data show 600,000 to 650,000 distinct CDR3 sequences, less than 20% seen once. This sample also belongs to another study, concerning T cells in Graves' hyperthyroidism and ophthalmopathy.

Sequences were derived from peripheral blood mononuclear cells (PBMCs), sampled at new diagnosis, from a patient treated with antithyroid drugs. All receptors derive from a woman aged 25 to 39 with Graves disease.

The chain employs TRBV28 and TRBJ2-2, with TRBD1 matching 10 bases. Germline-derived CDR1 and CDR2 are MDHEN and SYDVKM. The CDR3 consists of 16 residues. The V gene end was trimmed by 7 bases and the J gene end by 4 bases; junction bases not matched to a gene: 9. The CDR3 reads CASNDRDRGSTGELFF. Here the CDR3 DNA reads TGTGCCAGCAACGACCGGGACAGGGGTTCCACCGGGGAGCTGTTTTTT.

This clonotype was seen repeatedly, ten times or more. This chain links TRBV28 with TRBJ1-6, with D possibly being TRBD1 (5 bases). Germline loops: CDR1 MDHEN, CDR2 SYDVKM. Trimming pared 5 bases from V and 0 bases from J, leaving 11 bases between. The CDR3 is 16 residues long. In DNA, the CDR3 is TGTGCCAGCAGTGACAGCTTCGGCTCCTATAATTCACCCCTCCACTTT. This codes for CASSDSFGSYNSPLHF.

The chain carries TRBV6-5 and TRBJ1-3; the D is unclear. The CDR3 sequence is 14 residues long. The V gene's germline CDR1 is MNHEY and CDR2 SVGAGI. The V gene lost 3 bases and the J gene lost 4 bases, with 10 bases spanning the gap. CDR3 bases: TGTGCCAGCAGTTATAAGGCAGAAGGAAACACCATATATTTT. Its protein is CASSYKAEGNTIYF.

Many counts were recorded for this clonotype. The J gene is TRBJ1-5, the V gene TRBV20-1; perhaps TRBD1 as D (5 bases). Trimming took off 2 bases at V and 4 bases at J, with 15 bases between the two ends. The CDR3 loop spans 15 amino acids. Germline V gene data show CDR1 as DFQATT and CDR2 as SNEGSKA (reference sequence). Here the CDR3 reads CSARSRDANNQPQHF. The CDR3 region has the DNA TGCAGTGCTAGATCCCGGGACGCAAATAATCAGCCCCAGCATTTT.

CDR3 in DNA: TGTGCCAGCAGCCCCCCTTGGCCCTACAATGAGCAGTTCTTC. Protein: CASSPPWPYNEQFF. V and J are TRBV7-3 and TRBJ2-1; D unresolved. Germline values: CDR1 SGHTA, CDR2 FQGTGA. The CDR3 is 14 residues long. Trimming took 5 bases from V and 2 from J, leaving 10 bases between them. Full variable domain (outside the CDR3, taken from reference TRBV7-3 and TRBJ2-1): GAGVSQTPSNKVTEKGKYVELRCDPISGHTALYWYRQSLGQGPEFLIYFQGTGAADDSGLPNDRFFAVRPEGSVSTLKIQRTERGDSAVYLCASSPPWPYNEQFFGPGTRLTVL.

In its sample, this clonotype was seen a few times. V gene TRBV20-1 combines with J gene TRBJ2-3; possibly TRBD2 for D (5 bases). The CDR3 is 15 residues long. From germline, CDR1 is DFQATT and CDR2 SNEGSKA (reference sequence). Between the trimmed V and J ends, which lost 5 bases and 2 bases, there was a span of 17 bases. The CDR3 loop is CSAEQAGPFTDTQYF. In DNA, the CDR3 is TGCAGTGCTGAGCAGGCGGGTCCCTTCACAGATACGCAGTATTTT.

This clonotype was counted at least ten times. The chain uses TRBV7-9 and TRBJ1-1; D call uncertain. CDR3 length equals 14 residues. Germline CDR1 and CDR2: SEHNR and FQNEAQ (reference sequence). Trimming cost V 5 bases and J 1 base, with 11 bases left between them. Here the CDR3 DNA reads TGTGCCAGCAGCCCTCGGGCAGGGAACACTGAAGCTTTCTTT. Translating it yields CASSPRAGNTEAFF. The entire variable domain, with the rest obtained from reference TRBV7-9 and TRBJ1-1, is as follows: DTGVSQNPRHKITKRGQNVTFRCDPISEHNRLYWYRQTLGQGPEFLTYFQNEAQLEKSRLLSDRFSAERPKGSFSTLEIQRTEQGDSAMYLCASSPRAGNTEAFFGQGTRLTVV.

This clonotype was counted only a few times. This rearrangement joins TRBV19 to TRBJ2-2; TRBD2 matches at 8 bases. This CDR3 has 14 residues. J gave up 6 bases and V 7 bases, and 7 bases lay outside the gene matches. Germline assignment: CDR1 LNHDA and CDR2 SQIVND (reference sequence). The CDR3 nucleotides read TGTGCCAGTAAACGCGGGAGGTGGGCCGGGGAGCTGTTTTTT. Translating gives CASKRGRWAGELFF.

This clonotype was seen many times. The genes are TRBV28 and TRBJ1-1; D is undetermined. Germline lookup yields CDR1 MDHEN and CDR2 SYDVKM. This CDR3 region has 15 residues. V lost 2 bases and J lost 3, with 13 bases in between. In nucleotides, the CDR3 is TGTGCCAGCAGTTTAGGGAGAGTCAGATACACTGAAGCTTTCTTT. It yields the protein CASSLGRVRYTEAFF.

This clonotype was picked up a small number of times. The chain couples TRBV5-1 to TRBJ2-1; 10 positions agree with TRBD2. CDR1 and CDR2 from the germline V gene are SGHRS and YFSETQ. V was clipped by 0 bases and J by 1 base; unmatched bases: 4. This CDR3 spans 17 amino acids. The CDR3 reads CASSLASAGGSYNEQFF. In DNA form, the CDR3 reads TGCGCCAGCAGCTTGGCCTCAGCGGGAGGGTCCTACAATGAGCAGTTCTTC.

This clonotype was counted a few times. The V gene is TRBV19, the J gene TRBJ2-5; TRBD1 matches 8 bases. With 3 bases clipped from V and 4 bases from J, the junction kept 10 bases outside the gene matches. The CDR3 runs 16 residues. Germline loops: CDR1 LNHDA, CDR2 SQIVND (reference sequence). In nucleotides, the CDR3 is TGTGCCAGTAGTATCTCGCAGGGGGCGGGTAGAGAGACCCAGTACTTC. Its translation is CASSISQGAGRETQYF.

This clonotype was seen a few times. This chain links TRBV2 with TRBJ2-7; the match to TRBD1 covers 9 bases. The CDR3 runs to 14 residues. With V trimmed by 5 bases and J by 6 bases, 8 bases remained unmatched. Looked up from germline, CDR1 is SNHLY and CDR2 is FYNNEI. CDR3 DNA: TGTGCCAGCAGTCCCTGGGGACAGGGTACCGAGCAGTACTTC. Protein sequence: CASSPWGQGTEQYF.

The chain joins TRBV6-1 to TRBJ1-5, with D perhaps matching TRBD1 (6 bases). From germline, CDR1 is MNHNS and CDR2 SASEGT. The germline V and J ends were trimmed by 5 bases and 2 bases, with 13 bases remaining between them. The CDR3 is 15 residues long. CDR3 in amino acids: CASSPLSGGNQPQHF. CDR3 coding DNA: TGTGCCAGCAGTCCCCTCTCAGGGGGCAATCAGCCCCAGCATTTT.

This clonotype turned up a few times. The CDR3 spells CAWDIHRPYEQYF. In DNA, the CDR3 is TGTGCTTGGGACATCCATAGGCCATACGAGCAGTACTTC. The gene calls are TRBV28 and TRBJ2-7; possible D gene TRBD1, 6 bases. Germline assignment: CDR1 MDHEN and CDR2 SYDVKM. CDR3 size: 13 residues.

The sample holds many counts of this clonotype. The V gene is TRBV7-8, the J gene TRBJ1-1; D is unresolved. Germline V CDR1 and CDR2: SGHVS, FQNEAQ. The CDR3 loop spans 13 amino acids. V was clipped by 1 base and J by 1 base, with 4 bases between them. DNA of the CDR3: TGTGCCAGCAGCTTAGACGCGAACACTGAAGCTTTCTTT. Translating it yields CASSLDANTEAFF.

The chain employs TRBV11-2 and TRBJ1-1; D call uncertain. Trimming removed 1 base from V and 4 bases from J, with 7 bases in between. The germline V gene encodes CDR1 SGHAT and CDR2 FQNNGV. The CDR3 runs to 13 residues. The CDR3 DNA reads TGTGCCAGCAGCTTAGCGCCGGCCACTGAAGCTTTCTTT. It is translated as CASSLAPATEAFF.

This clonotype was recorded many times. J is TRBJ1-6 and V is TRBV7-9, with D tentatively TRBD1 (5 bases). The germline V and J ends were trimmed by 3 bases and 7 bases, with 10 bases remaining between them. The CDR3 contains 14 residues. CDR1 and CDR2 (germline): SEHNR, FQNEAQ (reference sequence). The CDR3 loop reads CASSFGDLNSPLHF. DNA for the CDR3: TGTGCCAGCAGCTTCGGGGACCTAAATTCACCCCTCCACTTT.

This clonotype has ten or more counts. CDR3 in DNA: TGTGCCACCACGGGGACAGGGGATGCAGAGACCCAGTACTTC. Translation gives CATTGTGDAETQYF. This chain uses TRBV28 with TRBJ2-5; 10 bases are shared with TRBD1. With 10 bases clipped from V and 4 bases from J, the junction kept 9 bases outside the gene matches. This CDR3 has 14 amino acids. CDR1 and CDR2 from the germline V gene are MDHEN and SYDVKM.

Only a few counts were recorded for this clonotype. V usage is TRBV3-1 and J usage is TRBJ2-7; possibly TRBD1 for D (6 bases). The CDR3 consists of 11 residues. In germline, CDR1 is LGHDT, CDR2 YNNKEL (reference sequence). Trimming took 6 bases from V and 6 from J, leaving 9 bases between them. CDR3 sequence reads: CASRNRVEQYF. The CDR3 nucleotides read TGTGCCAGCAGGAACAGGGTCGAGCAGTACTTC.

This clonotype was recorded many times. The rearrangement uses TRBV20-1 and TRBJ2-7, with 8 bases fitting TRBD1. CDR3 length: 13 amino acids. CDR1 and CDR2 from the germline V gene are DFQATT and SNEGSKA (reference sequence). V trimming: 2 bases; J trimming: 6 bases; junction bases outside the gene matches: 6. CDR3 sequence reads: CSARLPGGGEQYF. The CDR3 DNA is TGCAGTGCTAGATTACCAGGGGGCGGCGAGCAGTACTTC.